Listed here are 28 T cell receptor beta chains from one sample, sequenced in a study of blood T cells in healthy people across ages. Combining a sample-barcoded 5' primer with a J-beta primer mix, a second PCR ran for roughly 7 to 11 cycles. TCRdb re-derived calls from the 5' RACE reads in MiXCR, one entry per CDR3 protein. The sample has roughly 2 million distinct CDR3 sequences; 49% are singletons. Sequencing input: blood. Receptor source: a woman in her thirties or forties in good health.

This clonotype was picked up a small number of times. This sequence joins TRBV12-3 or TRBV12-4 and TRBJ1-2; D uncertain. This CDR3 has 14 amino acids. The germline V and J ends were trimmed by 5 bases and 3 bases, with 13 bases remaining between them. CDR3: CASSGLHGDYGYTF. The CDR3 DNA follows: TGTGCCAGCAGTGGATTACACGGAGACTATGGCTACACCTTC.

There are a few counts of this clonotype. The chain joins TRBV15 to TRBJ2-5; no firm D call. Deletions cut 0 bases from V and 9 bases from J, with 8 bases between. This CDR3 contains 12 residues. The germline CDR1 and CDR2 sequences are LNHNV and YYDKDF (reference sequence). CDR3 in amino acids: CATSRDRWAQYF. CDR3 DNA sequence: TGTGCCACCAGCAGAGATAGATGGGCCCAGTACTTC. Full variable domain (outside the CDR3, taken from reference TRBV15 and TRBJ2-5): DAMVIQNPRYQVTQFGKPVTLSCSQTLNHNVMYWYQQKSSQAPKLLFHYYDKDFNNEADTPDNFQSRRPNTSFCFLDIRSPGLGDTAMYLCATSRDRWAQYFGPGTRLLVL.

The chain recombines TRBV6-2 or TRBV6-3 with TRBJ2-1, with D perhaps TRBD1 or TRBD2 (6 bases each). The CDR3 contains 15 residues. Per germline, CDR1 MNHEY and CDR2 SVGEGT. The V and J ends lost 7 bases and 8 bases respectively, with 21 bases between them. The CDR3 is CASINAGTRVHEQFF. The CDR3 DNA follows: TGTGCCAGCATCAACGCGGGGACACGGGTGCATGAGCAGTTCTTC.

This clonotype was seen only a few times. This rearrangement joins TRBV5-5 to TRBJ1-5; D is perhaps TRBD1 (5 bases). The germline V gene has CDR1 SGHKS and CDR2 YYEKEE (reference sequence). Trimming cost V 0 bases and J 2 bases, with 12 bases left between them. There are 16 residues in the CDR3. DNA for the CDR3: TGTGCCAGCAGCTTGGCTGAGGGGATGGGCAATCAGCCCCAGCATTTT. Amino acid sequence: CASSLAEGMGNQPQHF.

About this clonotype itself: At one end the junction does not follow the germline gene, possibly because of a read error. V and J are TRBV6-5 and TRBJ2-1; D is perhaps TRBD1 (5 bases). There are 15 residues in the CDR3. Germline V gives CDR1 MNHEY, CDR2 SVGAGI. Here the CDR3 DNA reads TGTGCCGGCAGTCGACAGACGAGCTCCTACAATGAGCAGTTCTTC. Protein: CAGSRQTSSYNEQFF.

This chain links TRBV2 with TRBJ1-5, with 7 nucleotides matching TRBD1. This CDR3 comprises 14 residues. Germline loops: CDR1 SNHLY, CDR2 FYNNEI. V lost 6 bases to trimming and J lost 2 bases; unmatched junction nucleotides: 4. The CDR3 DNA reads as TGTGCCAGCAGCTTCGACAGGGGCAATCAGCCCCAGCATTTT. Translated: CASSFDRGNQPQHF.

This clonotype was detected only a few times. This rearrangement joins TRBV6-5 to TRBJ1-1; D perhaps matches TRBD1 (6 bases). The V gene's germline CDR1 is MNHEY and CDR2 SVGAGI. The V end lost 0 bases, the J end lost 14 bases, and 25 bases lay between the germline ends. This CDR3 has 16 residues. CDR3 amino acids: CASSYSRGGARNEQFF. CDR3 DNA sequence: TGTGCCAGCAGTTACTCGAGAGGGGGGGCCCGCAATGAGCAGTTCTTT.

The chain couples TRBV6-2 or TRBV6-3 to TRBJ1-2; D remains ambiguous. Trimming took 0 bases from V and 7 from J, leaving 15 bases between them. This CDR3 is built from 15 residues. Germline assignment: CDR1 MNHEY and CDR2 SVGEGT. The CDR3 spells CASSYSPQPPRGYTF. As DNA, the CDR3 is TGTGCCAGCAGTTACTCGCCACAGCCCCCGCGTGGCTACACCTTC.

The rearrangement links TRBV3-1 to TRBJ2-7; D gene unclear. The CDR3 spans 14 residues. CDR1 and CDR2 (germline): LGHDT, YNNKEL (reference sequence). V lost 5 bases, J lost 3 bases, and 14 bases lay in between. CDR3 nucleotides: TGTGCCAGCAGCGAAGGCAGAGGTTTCTACGAGCAGTACTTC. This gives the protein CASSEGRGFYEQYF.

This clonotype was counted between two and nine times. The rearrangement joins TRBV28 to TRBJ2-3, with 7 bases that match TRBD1. CDR3 length: 14 residues. Germline CDR1 and CDR2: MDHEN and SYDVKM. The V and J ends lost 5 bases and 4 bases, in that order; junction bases with no gene match: 6. The CDR3 here is CASSPLGQADTQYF. The CDR3, as DNA: TGTGCCAGCAGTCCCCTCGGACAGGCAGATACGCAGTATTTT.

This clonotype was seen only a few times. The chain recombines TRBV20-1 with TRBJ2-5, with TRBD1 identical over 7 bases. This CDR3 contains 15 residues. V lost 6 bases, J lost 1 base, and 11 bases stayed unmatched. The V gene's germline CDR1 is DFQATT and CDR2 SNEGSKA (reference sequence). CDR3 in amino acids: CSALRRTGFQETQYF. DNA of the CDR3: TGCAGTGCCCTCCGCCGGACAGGCTTCCAAGAGACCCAGTACTTC.

The CDR3 DNA is TGTGCCAGCAGTGTGACAGGGGGAATAGGTGGCGAGCTGTACTTC. Translated: CASSVTGGIGGELYF. This chain joins TRBV6-1 and TRBJ2-4; the match to TRBD1 covers 9 bases. V trimming: 4 bases; J trimming: 15 bases; junction bases outside the gene matches: 16. The CDR3 has 15 residues. CDR1 is MNHNS, CDR2 SASEGT, per germline.

The chain carries TRBV7-9 and TRBJ2-3; maybe TRBD1 (5 bases). The CDR3 runs to 15 residues. V was shortened by 3 bases and J by 0 bases, with 10 bases between the two germline ends. CDR1 SEHNR and CDR2 FQNEAQ come from the germline V gene (reference sequence). CDR3 region: CASSFDRESTDTQYF. The CDR3 DNA reads as TGTGCCAGCAGCTTCGACAGAGAAAGCACAGATACGCAGTATTTT.

V usage is TRBV7-2 and J usage is TRBJ1-5, with D possibly TRBD1 on 5 matching bases. The CDR3 runs to 16 residues. The ends were cut back, 1 base at V and 7 bases at J, with 17 bases in the middle. Per the germline V gene, CDR1 is SGHTA and CDR2 is FQGNSA. In DNA form, the CDR3 reads TGTGCCAGCAGCTTAGAGGGGCGCAGGGTCAAACAGCCCCAGCATTTT. This codes for CASSLEGRRVKQPQHF.

This clonotype was detected a few times. The V gene is TRBV6-1, the J gene TRBJ2-3; tentative D call: TRBD2 (5 bases). The CDR3 is 14 residues long. Germline V gene lookup returns CDR1 MNHNS and CDR2 SASEGT. V shed 10 bases and J shed 0 bases, with 14 bases lying between them. CDR3 bases: TGTGCCATCCCGGGGAGACACAGCACAGATACGCAGTATTTT. Amino acid sequence: CAIPGRHSTDTQYF.

J is TRBJ2-4 and V is TRBV3-1, with no clear D. V gave up 2 bases and J gave up 0 bases, with 5 bases separating them. The CDR3 consists of 14 residues. Germline CDR1 is LGHDT and CDR2 is YNNKEL (reference sequence). The CDR3, as DNA: TGTGCCAGCAGCCAACAAGCAGCCAAAAACATTCAGTACTTC. Encoded protein: CASSQQAAKNIQYF.

V is TRBV7-2 and J is TRBJ2-1; possible D gene TRBD2, 5 bases. From germline, CDR1 is SGHTA and CDR2 FQGNSA. V was clipped by 2 bases and J by 0 bases, with 11 bases between them. The CDR3 covers 16 residues. CDR3: CASSLKVGSSYNEQFF. In nucleotides, the CDR3 is TGTGCCAGCAGCTTAAAGGTAGGGAGCTCCTACAATGAGCAGTTCTTC.

This clonotype was detected once. The rearrangement links TRBV7-9 to TRBJ1-1; the D gene is possibly TRBD1 (5 bases). The CDR3 length is 13 residues. Trimming took 11 bases from V and 2 from J, leaving 15 bases between them. Germline V gene sequence: CDR1 SEHNR, CDR2 FQNEAQ (reference sequence). The CDR3 here is CAGAAQPNTEAFF. The CDR3 coding sequence is TGTGCCGGGGCCGCACAGCCAAACACTGAAGCTTTCTTT.

The genes are TRBV6-6 and TRBJ1-2, with a tentative D call TRBD1 (6 bases). CDR1 is MNHNY, CDR2 SVGAGI, per germline (reference sequence). V lost 4 bases to trimming and J lost 8 bases, with 17 bases between them. CDR3 size: 14 residues. DNA of the CDR3: TGTGCCAGCAGTTCACAGGGACCTCCTCGAGGCTACACCTTC. Translation gives CASSSQGPPRGYTF.

This clonotype was observed a handful of times. The chain couples TRBV6-1 to TRBJ2-3; TRBD2 agrees at 8 bases. The CDR3 consists of 13 residues. The V segment lost 8 bases and the J segment 2 bases; nucleotides outside the gene matches: 3. Germline V gives CDR1 MNHNS, CDR2 SASEGT. This CDR3 reads CASLAGTTDTQYF. The CDR3 coding sequence is TGTGCCAGCTTAGCGGGGACCACAGATACGCAGTATTTT.

The V call is TRBV20-1, the J call TRBJ2-3; D unresolved. The CDR3 has 12 amino acids. V shed 3 bases and J shed 11 bases, with 15 bases lying between them. Germline V gives CDR1 DFQATT, CDR2 SNEGSKA (reference sequence). The CDR3 here is CSARPTLHQQYF. In DNA, the CDR3 is TGCAGTGCTAGGCCGACACTGCATCAGCAGTATTTT.

The genes are TRBV15 and TRBJ2-5, with no clear D. The V and J ends lost 3 bases and 4 bases respectively, with 12 bases between them. The CDR3 has 14 residues. Germline CDR1 and CDR2: LNHNV and YYDKDF (reference sequence). The CDR3: CATSRGGDLETQYF. CDR3 coding DNA: TGTGCCACCAGCAGGGGTGGTGACTTAGAGACCCAGTACTTC. Together with reference TRBV15 and TRBJ2-5, the CDR3 gives the full variable domain: DAMVIQNPRYQVTQFGKPVTLSCSQTLNHNVMYWYQQKSSQAPKLLFHYYDKDFNNEADTPDNFQSRRPNTSFCFLDIRSPGLGDTAMYLCATSRGGDLETQYFGPGTRLLVL.

This clonotype was recorded once. The V gene is TRBV20-1, the J gene TRBJ2-1; D gene uncertain. Germline V gene data show CDR1 as DFQATT and CDR2 as SNEGSKA (reference sequence). CDR3 length: 12 amino acids. Deletions cut 3 bases from V and 6 bases from J, with 9 bases between. The CDR3 region has the DNA TGCAGTGCTAGTAGGAACCCCAATGAGCAGTTCTTC. Its translation: CSASRNPNEQFF.

The table lists this clonotype with a few counts. J is TRBJ2-1 and V is TRBV7-2, with D possibly called TRBD1 or TRBD2 (5 bases each). Germline V CDR1 and CDR2: SGHTA, FQGNSA. The CDR3 contains 16 residues. Trimming took 2 bases from V and 4 from J, leaving 15 bases between them. For the CDR3, the DNA is TGTGCCAGCAGCTTAACGGGACGGAATCGTTACAATGAGCAGTTCTTC. Its translation: CASSLTGRNRYNEQFF.

This clonotype was observed a handful of times. V is TRBV2 and J is TRBJ2-6, with unresolved D. Trimming cost V 3 bases and J 4 bases, with 4 bases left between them. Germline loops: CDR1 SNHLY, CDR2 FYNNEI. The CDR3 has 13 residues. For the CDR3, the DNA is TGTGCCAGCAGTGATAGGGGGGCCAACGTCCTGACTTTC. Translating it yields CASSDRGANVLTF.

In its sample, this clonotype was seen a few times. V usage is TRBV4-1 and J usage is TRBJ2-4, with D hard to call. Trimming stripped 1 base from V and 0 bases from J, with 13 bases between. The CDR3 runs to 17 residues. The germline gives CDR1 MGHRA, CDR2 YSYEKL. The CDR3 spells CASSQGARNLAKNIQYF. The CDR3 DNA reads TGCGCCAGCAGCCAAGGGGCTAGGAACTTAGCCAAAAACATTCAGTACTTC.

The J gene is TRBJ2-1, the V gene TRBV5-1; tentatively, D is TRBD1 or TRBD2 (6 bases each). The CDR3 covers 19 residues. Germline lookup yields CDR1 SGHRS and CDR2 YFSETQ. V was shortened by 3 bases and J by 4 bases, with 26 bases between the two germline ends. CDR3 sequence reads: CASSSPIRGFRGPYNEQFF. The CDR3 nucleotides are TGCGCCAGCAGCTCACCAATCCGGGGATTCCGGGGGCCATACAATGAGCAGTTCTTC.

CDR3 sequence: CSAPESGGAADTQYF. The CDR3 region has the DNA TGCAGTGCCCCAGAGAGCGGGGGGGCAGCAGATACGCAGTATTTT. J is TRBJ2-3 and V is TRBV20-1; 10 bases line up with TRBD2. The germline V gene encodes CDR1 DFQATT and CDR2 SNEGSKA (reference sequence). The V segment lost 6 bases and the J segment 4 bases; nucleotides outside the gene matches: 10. This CDR3 is 15 amino acids long.